Sequencing of this T cell receptor beta chain was carried out in a study of blood T cell repertoires in COVID-19. Study in general: The samples span acute and convalescent COVID-19 from the United States, Italy and Spain.

The V end lost 2 bases, the J end lost 4 bases, and 22 bases lay between the germline ends. Germline V gene sequence: CDR1 SGDLS, CDR2 YYNGEE. The CDR3 is made up of 18 amino acids. Original analysis: Reference gene primer amplification gave nucleated cell count estimates. TCRdb's table, derived via immunoSEQ multiplex PCR, lists solely in-frame clones and lacks some. V and J calls and clone size follow that table, whereas D and trimming were derived from the DNA. The sample lists 490,000 or so clones, approximately 90% seen once, with approximately 8% in the top ten. Input material: PBMCs or T cells enriched from blood (not recorded which). The source of this sequence is a woman aged 60-75 years who had recovered from COVID-19. The V gene is TRBV9, the J gene TRBJ1-3, with D maybe TRBD1 (6 bases). This chain's CDR3 is CASSVGPQGASRGNTIYF. As DNA, the CDR3 is TGTGCCAGCAGCGTGGGTCCACAGGGTGCATCGAGGGGAAACACCATATATTTT.